A single sample gave rise to the 30 T cell receptor beta chains below, sequenced in a study of OX40 agonist ivuxolimab in advanced cancers. Libraries were built with the immunoSEQ multiplex PCR assay. This is the immuneACCESS table as TCRdb keeps it, with only in-frame sequences that have V and J called. A part of the clones is gone; compared with another copy, unresolved V genes explain less than half, and the rest is unexplained. This sample has about 62,000 clones in its table, and almost 95% of those were observed once. Together, the top ten hold around an eighth of the sample. The sequencing here drew on CD4+ or CD8+ T cells sorted from blood, taken in a trial of the OX40 agonist ivuxolimab. The receptors were sampled from an adult with an advanced solid tumor such as melanoma, head and neck, liver or kidney cancer.

This clone was detected once. The chain links TRBV4-3 to TRBJ2-7, with TRBD1 identical over 7 bases. CDR1 is LGHNA, CDR2 YSLEER, per germline. Losses at the gene ends were 4 bases for V and 3 bases for J; bases not matched to a gene: 6. The CDR3 covers 14 residues. The CDR3 spells CASSPGTALYEQYF. The CDR3, as DNA: TGCGCCAGCAGCCCCGGGACAGCGCTCTACGAGCAGTACTTC.

The genes are TRBV5-6 and TRBJ2-3; tentatively, D is TRBD2 (7 bases). The ends were cut back, 0 bases at V and 2 bases at J, with 13 bases in the middle. This CDR3 contains 16 residues. Germline CDR1 and CDR2: SGHDT and YYEEEE. The CDR3 DNA sequence: TGTGCCAGCAGCTTGGCCTGGGGGGGGCCCACAGATACGCAGTATTTT. This translates into CASSLAWGGPTDTQYF.

This clone is a singleton in its sample. This chain links TRBV7-6 with TRBJ2-7; the D is unclear. Trimming shortened V by 4 bases and J by 5 bases, and 6 bases separated the two germline ends. This CDR3 contains 11 residues. CDR1 and CDR2 (germline): SGHVS, FNYEAQ. The CDR3 sequence: CASSSGDEQYF. The CDR3 DNA reads as TGTGCCAGCAGCTCGGGCGACGAGCAGTACTTC.

The chain couples TRBV7-6 to TRBJ2-5; D ambiguous. CDR3 size: 12 residues. The germline V gene encodes CDR1 SGHVS and CDR2 FNYEAQ. V dropped 5 bases and J dropped 5 bases, with 9 bases sitting between them. In DNA, the CDR3 is TGTGCCAGCAGCCCGTCCATTGAGACCCAGTACTTC. Translating gives CASSPSIETQYF.

This chain joins TRBV2 and TRBJ2-7; TRBD1 agrees at 11 bases. This CDR3 has 15 amino acids. Unmatched junction bases numbered 4, after V lost 6 bases and J lost 0 bases. Germline CDR1 SNHLY, CDR2 FYNNEI. The DNA of the CDR3 is TGTGCCAGCAGCCCCGGGACAGGGGGCTCCTACGAGCAGTACTTC. Translated: CASSPGTGGSYEQYF. The whole variable domain, filled in from reference TRBV2 and TRBJ2-7, reads EPEVTQTPSHQVTQMGQEVILRCVPISNHLYFYWYRQILGQKVEFLVSFYNNEISEKSEIFDDQFSVERPDGSNFTLKIRSTKLEDSAMYFCASSPGTGGSYEQYFGPGTRLTVT.

The chain has TRBV2 and TRBJ1-1; D remains unclear. Trimming removed 2 bases at V and 0 bases at J, with 13 bases between. The V gene's germline CDR1 is SNHLY and CDR2 FYNNEI. This CDR3 has 16 residues. This chain's CDR3 is CASSENWKEMNTEAFF. The CDR3 region has the DNA TGTGCCAGCAGTGAAAATTGGAAGGAGATGAACACTGAAGCTTTCTTT.

The genes are TRBV7-2 and TRBJ2-1; D is undetermined. The CDR3 spans 13 residues. The germline gives CDR1 SGHTA, CDR2 FQGNSA. Trimming cost V 2 bases and J 7 bases, with 9 bases left between them. CDR3 DNA: TGTGCCAGCAGCTTATCGCCTTTGAATGAGCAGTTCTTC. Translation gives CASSLSPLNEQFF.

This clone was observed once. The V call is TRBV11-3, the J call TRBJ2-7; the D is unclear. The CDR3 consists of 11 residues. Germline CDR1 SGHNT, CDR2 YENEEA. Trimming cost V 2 bases and J 7 bases, with 6 bases left between them. The CDR3 sequence: CASSLLQEQYF. CDR3 DNA sequence: TGTGCCAGCAGCTTATTACAAGAGCAGTACTTC.

The gene calls are TRBV19 and TRBJ2-7; 8 nucleotides agree with TRBD1. With V trimmed by 6 bases and J by 2 bases, 6 bases remained unmatched. The CDR3 is made up of 14 amino acids. The germline V gene encodes CDR1 LNHDA and CDR2 SQIVND (reference sequence). The CDR3 spells CASRPGTGPYEQYF. CDR3 bases: TGTGCCAGTAGACCCGGGACAGGCCCCTACGAGCAGTACTTC.

The chain carries TRBV7-9 and TRBJ2-1; D unclear. Germline V gene data show CDR1 as SEHNR and CDR2 as FQNEAQ (reference sequence). The length of the CDR3 is 12 residues. V gave up 0 bases and J gave up 8 bases, with 5 bases separating them. The CDR3 DNA reads as TGTGCCAGCAGCTTAGCTGGCTATGAGCAGTTCTTC. It is translated as CASSLAGYEQFF. The variable domain in full, completed from reference TRBV7-9 and TRBJ2-1, reads DTGVSQNPRHKITKRGQNVTFRCDPISEHNRLYWYRQTLGQGPEFLTYFQNEAQLEKSRLLSDRFSAERPKGSFSTLEIQRTEQGDSAMYLCASSLAGYEQFFGPGTRLTVL.

J is TRBJ2-5 and V is TRBV5-4; TRBD2 matches 9 bases. Trimming cost V 0 bases and J 3 bases; bases outside gene matches: 3. The CDR3 totals 15 residues. Germline-derived CDR1 and CDR2 are SGHNT and YYREEE (reference sequence). CDR3 loop: CASSLGVAGEETQYF. As DNA, the CDR3 is TGTGCCAGCAGCTTGGGGGTAGCGGGGGAAGAGACCCAGTACTTC. Variable domain in full (rest from reference TRBV5-4 and TRBJ2-5): ETGVTQSPTHLIKTRGQQVTLRCSSQSGHNTVSWYQQALGQGPQFIFQYYREEENGRGNFPPRFSGLQFPNYSSELNVNALELDDSALYLCASSLGVAGEETQYFGPGTRLLVL.

About this clone: The germline gene is not matched at one end of the junction; a read error may be the cause. The chain has TRBV29-1 and TRBJ1-2; D is undetermined. This CDR3 is built from 16 residues. Germline-derived CDR1 and CDR2 are SQVTM and ANQGSEA. CDR3 sequence reads: CGVRWEAPFPIYGYTF. In DNA, the CDR3 is TGCGGCGTCCGGTGGGAGGCCCCTTTCCCCATCTATGGCTACACCTTC.

V is TRBV6-4 and J is TRBJ2-3, with D unclear. Germline V gene sequence: CDR1 MRHNA, CDR2 SNTAGT. Trimming removed 4 bases from V and 0 bases from J, with 11 bases in between. There are 15 residues in the CDR3. For the CDR3, the DNA is TGTGCCAGCAGTGCTGGTCGGGCTAGCACAGATACGCAGTATTTT. This translates into CASSAGRASTDTQYF.

This clone has a single count. The genes are TRBV19 and TRBJ2-1; 7 bases are shared with TRBD1. Trimming cost V 10 bases and J 1 base; bases outside gene matches: 7. Germline V CDR1 and CDR2: LNHDA, SQIVND (reference sequence). The CDR3 covers 14 residues. The CDR3, as DNA: TGTGCCACCGCGACAGGGTTTTCCTACAATGAGCAGTTCTTC. As protein: CATATGFSYNEQFF. Filled out from reference TRBV19 and TRBJ2-1, the complete variable domain reads DGGITQSPKYLFRKEGQNVTLSCEQNLNHDAMYWYRQDPGQGLRLIYYSQIVNDFQKGDIAEGYSVSREKKESFPLTVTSAQKNPTAFYLCATATGFSYNEQFFGPGTRLTVL.

The chain carries TRBV6-5 and TRBJ1-1, with D maybe TRBD1 (5 bases). Germline V gene sequence: CDR1 MNHEY, CDR2 SVGAGI. V was shortened by 4 bases and J by 8 bases, with 8 bases between the two germline ends. CDR3 size: 11 residues. Here the CDR3 DNA reads TGTGCCAGCAGTTTAGCAGGGGAAGCTTTCTTT. It codes for CASSLAGEAFF.

This chain joins TRBV7-3 and TRBJ1-2, with D maybe TRBD1 (6 bases). Deletions cut 5 bases from V and 5 bases from J, with 18 bases between. Germline V gene sequence: CDR1 SGHTA, CDR2 FQGTGA. CDR3 length: 15 amino acids. The CDR3 loop reads CASSLESDSYYGYTF. The CDR3 nucleotides read TGTGCCAGCAGCCTAGAATCGGACAGCTATTATGGCTACACCTTC.

This sequence joins TRBV4-1 and TRBJ1-2; D gene unclear. The V end lost 6 bases, the J end lost 8 bases, and 10 bases lay between the germline ends. The CDR3 is 11 residues long. Germline V lookup: CDR1 MGHRA, CDR2 YSYEKL. The CDR3 loop reads CASSGSIGYTF. CDR3 sequence (DNA): TGCGCCAGCAGTGGTTCGATCGGCTACACCTTC.

The chain combines TRBV9 with TRBJ1-1; no clear D. The CDR3 is 15 amino acids. The V gene's germline CDR1 is SGDLS and CDR2 YYNGEE. V lost 0 bases, J lost 1 base, and 10 bases lay in between. This CDR3 is CASSVEVGSNTEAFF. In DNA form, the CDR3 reads TGTGCCAGCAGCGTAGAGGTAGGCTCGAACACTGAAGCTTTCTTT.

V gene TRBV6-8 combines with J gene TRBJ2-7, with D uncertain. Germline V lookup: CDR1 MNHGY, CDR2 SAAAGT. This CDR3 spans 15 amino acids. V shed 4 bases and J shed 0 bases, with 13 bases lying between them. CDR3 nucleotides: TGTGCCAGCAGTTCGCTGACCGAAAGCTCCTACGAGCAGTACTTC. Its translation: CASSSLTESSYEQYF.

The rearrangement uses TRBV19 and TRBJ1-6; D remains ambiguous. The germline CDR1 and CDR2 sequences are LNHDA and SQIVND (reference sequence). This CDR3 has 13 amino acids. V dropped 5 bases and J dropped 7 bases, with 9 bases sitting between them. CDR3 loop: CASSLGLNSPLHF. The DNA of the CDR3 is TGTGCCAGTAGTCTGGGTTTGAATTCACCCCTCCACTTT.

This sequence joins TRBV6-5 and TRBJ1-5; a weak D match, TRBD1 (6 bases). Looked up from germline, CDR1 is MNHEY and CDR2 is SVGAGI. The CDR3 runs 13 residues. V dropped 5 bases and J dropped 5 bases, with 10 bases sitting between them. This chain's CDR3 is CASSRGADQPQHF. The CDR3 nucleotides read TGTGCCAGCAGTCGGGGGGCCGATCAGCCCCAGCATTTT.

This sequence joins TRBV5-6 and TRBJ1-3; D ambiguous. In germline, CDR1 is SGHDT, CDR2 YYEEEE. The germline V and J ends were trimmed by 0 bases and 4 bases, with 8 bases remaining between them. CDR3 size: 14 residues. In nucleotides, the CDR3 is TGTGCCAGCAGCTTGGAAGGAGGAGGAAACACCATATATTTT. As protein: CASSLEGGGNTIYF.

The genes are TRBV7-6 and TRBJ2-1, with D perhaps matching TRBD1 (6 bases). Germline CDR1 SGHVS, CDR2 FNYEAQ. This CDR3 has 13 residues. V was shortened by 4 bases and J by 10 bases, with 14 bases between the two germline ends. The CDR3 reads CASSSHGQNEQFF. The CDR3, as DNA: TGTGCCAGCAGCTCCCACGGACAGAACGAGCAGTTCTTC. The whole variable domain, remainder taken from reference TRBV7-6 and TRBJ2-1, is GAGVSQSPRYKVTKRGQDVALRCDPISGHVSLYWYRQALGQGPEFLTYFNYEAQQDKSGLPNDRFSAERPEGSISTLTIQRTEQRDSAMYRCASSSHGQNEQFFGPGTRLTVL.

The count of this clone is one. The gene calls are TRBV9 and TRBJ1-2; D not certain. V was shortened by 0 bases and J by 0 bases, with 9 bases between the two germline ends. This CDR3 spans 15 amino acids. Germline V gene data show CDR1 as SGDLS and CDR2 as YYNGEE. CDR3 nucleotide sequence: TGTGCCAGCAGCGTAGCAGCAGGAGCTAACTATGGCTACACCTTC. Translated: CASSVAAGANYGYTF. Supplemented by reference TRBV9 and TRBJ1-2, the full variable domain reads DSGVTQTPKHLITATGQRVTLRCSPRSGDLSVYWYQQSLDQGLQFLIQYYNGEERAKGNILERFSAQQFPDLHSELNLSSLELGDSALYFCASSVAAGANYGYTFGSGTRLTVV.

The CDR3 loop is CASSPSSYNEQFF. In DNA, the CDR3 is TGTGCCAGCAGCCCCAGCTCCTACAATGAGCAGTTCTTC. V is TRBV14 and J is TRBJ2-1; no clear D. Germline CDR1 is SGHDN and CDR2 is FVKESK. The CDR3 is 13 amino acids. V lost 4 bases to trimming and J lost 0 bases, with 4 bases between them.

The CDR3 loop is CASSIESSSYEQYF. The CDR3 region has the DNA TGTGCCAGTAGTATTGAGAGTTCTTCCTACGAGCAGTACTTC. This chain uses TRBV19 with TRBJ2-7, with unresolved D. Germline CDR1 LNHDA, CDR2 SQIVND (reference sequence). V was pared by 3 bases and J by 1 base, with 10 bases between. The CDR3 totals 14 residues.

This chain links TRBV11-2 with TRBJ2-1; the match to TRBD1 covers 8 bases. Germline V gene sequence: CDR1 SGHAT, CDR2 FQNNGV. Trimming cost V 1 base and J 9 bases; bases outside gene matches: 2. The length of the CDR3 is 13 residues. CDR3 nucleotide sequence: TGTGCCAGCAGCTTAGGACAGGGGACTGAGCAGTTCTTC. This translates into CASSLGQGTEQFF.

CDR3 loop: CSVEFGTGLNTEAFF. In nucleotides, the CDR3 is TGCAGCGTTGAATTCGGGACAGGGCTGAACACTGAAGCTTTCTTT. This chain connects TRBV29-1 to TRBJ1-1; 9 nucleotides agree with TRBD1. Germline V gives CDR1 SQVTM, CDR2 ANQGSEA. The CDR3 sequence is 15 residues long. The trim removed 2 bases at V and 0 bases at J, leaving 4 bases unmatched. The complete variable domain, with remaining parts taken from reference TRBV29-1 and TRBJ1-1, reads SAVISQKPSRDICQRGTSLTIQCQVDSQVTMMFWYRQQPGQSLTLIATANQGSEATYESGFVIDKFPISRPNLTFSTLTVSNMSPEDSSIYLCSVEFGTGLNTEAFFGQGTRLTVV.

V and J are TRBV9 and TRBJ2-7; TRBD2 aligns across 9 bases. The length of the CDR3 is 14 residues. V shed 4 bases, J shed 5 bases, and the junction held 7 bases outside the gene matches. Per germline, CDR1 SGDLS and CDR2 YYNGEE. The CDR3 coding sequence is TGTGCCAGCAGCTTGCGGGGGGGCCTAGACGAGCAGTACTTC. Protein product: CASSLRGGLDEQYF. Full variable domain (remainder filled in from reference TRBV9 and TRBJ2-7): DSGVTQTPKHLITATGQRVTLRCSPRSGDLSVYWYQQSLDQGLQFLIQYYNGEERAKGNILERFSAQQFPDLHSELNLSSLELGDSALYFCASSLRGGLDEQYFGPGTRLTVT.

The chain couples TRBV29-1 to TRBJ1-3; D gene uncertain. CDR1 SQVTM and CDR2 ANQGSEA come from the germline V gene. Trimming cost V 7 bases and J 2 bases, with 15 bases left between them. The CDR3 totals 14 residues. CDR3 bases: TGCAGCGCCTTAACGTCTCCGGCTGGAAACACCATATATTTT. Encoded protein: CSALTSPAGNTIYF.